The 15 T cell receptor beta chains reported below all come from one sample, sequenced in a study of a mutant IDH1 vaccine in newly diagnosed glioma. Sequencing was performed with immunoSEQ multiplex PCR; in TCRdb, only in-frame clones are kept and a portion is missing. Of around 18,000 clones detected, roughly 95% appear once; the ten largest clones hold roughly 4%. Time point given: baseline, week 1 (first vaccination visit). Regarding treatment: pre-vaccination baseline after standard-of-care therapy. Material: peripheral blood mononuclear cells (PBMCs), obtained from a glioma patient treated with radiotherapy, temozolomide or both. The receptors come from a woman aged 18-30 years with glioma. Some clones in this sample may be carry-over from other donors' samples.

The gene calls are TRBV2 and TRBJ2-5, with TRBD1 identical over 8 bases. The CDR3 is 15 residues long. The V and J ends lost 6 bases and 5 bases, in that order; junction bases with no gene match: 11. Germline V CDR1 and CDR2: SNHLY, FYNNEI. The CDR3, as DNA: TGTGCCAGCAGATTGGACAGGGCCGCTAGGGAGACCCAGTACTTC. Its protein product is CASRLDRAARETQYF.

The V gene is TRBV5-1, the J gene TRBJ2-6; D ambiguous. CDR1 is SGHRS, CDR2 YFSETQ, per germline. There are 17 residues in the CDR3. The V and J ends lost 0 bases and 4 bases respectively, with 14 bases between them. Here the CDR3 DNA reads TGCGCCAGCAGCTTGGCCCCGATTCGTCTAGGGGCCAACGTCCTGACTTTC. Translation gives CASSLAPIRLGANVLTF.

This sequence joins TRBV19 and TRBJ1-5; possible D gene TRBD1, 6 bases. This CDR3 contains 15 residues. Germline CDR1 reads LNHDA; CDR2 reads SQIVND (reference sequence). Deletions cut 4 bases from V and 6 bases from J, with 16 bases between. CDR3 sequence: CASSTKQGSTQPQHF. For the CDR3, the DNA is TGTGCCAGTAGTACCAAACAGGGATCGACTCAGCCCCAGCATTTT.

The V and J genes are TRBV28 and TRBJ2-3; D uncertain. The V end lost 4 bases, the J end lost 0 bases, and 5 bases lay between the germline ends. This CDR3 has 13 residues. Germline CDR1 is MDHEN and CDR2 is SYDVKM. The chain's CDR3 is CASSYASTDTQYF. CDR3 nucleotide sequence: TGTGCCAGCAGTTACGCAAGCACAGATACGCAGTATTTT.

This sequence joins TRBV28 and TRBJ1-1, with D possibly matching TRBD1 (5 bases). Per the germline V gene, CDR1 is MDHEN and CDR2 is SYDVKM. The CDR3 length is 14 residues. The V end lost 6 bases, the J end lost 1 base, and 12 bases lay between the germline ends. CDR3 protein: CASRWGRGNTEAFF. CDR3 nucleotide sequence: TGTGCCAGCAGGTGGGGACGGGGGAACACTGAAGCTTTCTTT.

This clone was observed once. CDR3 sequence: CAIGVGGGENIQYF. DNA of the CDR3: TGTGCCATCGGGGTGGGCGGGGGTGAAAACATTCAGTACTTC. The rearrangement joins TRBV10-3 to TRBJ2-4; the match to TRBD2 covers 7 bases. Trimming at V came to 8 bases and at J to 5 bases, leaving 9 bases not matched to a gene. The CDR3 consists of 14 residues. The V gene's germline CDR1 is ENHRY and CDR2 SYGVKD.

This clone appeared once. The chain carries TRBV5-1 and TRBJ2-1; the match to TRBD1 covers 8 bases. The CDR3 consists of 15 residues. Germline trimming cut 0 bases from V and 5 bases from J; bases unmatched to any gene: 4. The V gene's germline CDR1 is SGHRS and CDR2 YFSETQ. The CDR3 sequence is CASSLGTGSHNEQFF. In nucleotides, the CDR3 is TGCGCCAGCAGCTTGGGGACAGGGTCACACAATGAGCAGTTCTTC.

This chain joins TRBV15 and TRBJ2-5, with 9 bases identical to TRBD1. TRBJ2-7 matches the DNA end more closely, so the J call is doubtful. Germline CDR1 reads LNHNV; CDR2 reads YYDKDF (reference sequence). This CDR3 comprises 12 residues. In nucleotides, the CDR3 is TGTGCCTCGGGACAGGGCCCCTACGAGCAGTACTTC. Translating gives CASGQGPYEQYF.

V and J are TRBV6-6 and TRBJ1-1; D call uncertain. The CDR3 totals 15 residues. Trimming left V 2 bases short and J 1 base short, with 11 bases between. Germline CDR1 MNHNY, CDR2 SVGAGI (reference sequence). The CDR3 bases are TGTGCCAGCAGTTACGTCGGTGGAAAGAACACTGAAGCTTTCTTT. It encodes CASSYVGGKNTEAFF.

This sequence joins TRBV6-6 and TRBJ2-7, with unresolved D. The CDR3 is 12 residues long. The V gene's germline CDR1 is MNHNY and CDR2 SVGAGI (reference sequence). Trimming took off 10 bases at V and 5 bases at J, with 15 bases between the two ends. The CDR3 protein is CATSPSTDEQYF. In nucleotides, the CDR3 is TGTGCCACCTCCCCCTCTACGGACGAGCAGTACTTC.

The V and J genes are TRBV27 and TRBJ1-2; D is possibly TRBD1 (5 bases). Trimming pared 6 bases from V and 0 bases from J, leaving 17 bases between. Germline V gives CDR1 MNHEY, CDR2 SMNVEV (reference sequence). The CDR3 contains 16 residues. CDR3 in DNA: TGTGCCAGCAGGACCCTGACAGTTACATCTAACTATGGCTACACCTTC. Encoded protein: CASRTLTVTSNYGYTF.

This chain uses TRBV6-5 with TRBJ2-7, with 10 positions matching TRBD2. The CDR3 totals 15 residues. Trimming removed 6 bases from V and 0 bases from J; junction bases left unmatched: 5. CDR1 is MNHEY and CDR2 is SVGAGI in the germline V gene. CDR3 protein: CASRPTSGVSYEQYF. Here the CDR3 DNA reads TGTGCCAGCAGACCCACTAGCGGGGTCTCCTACGAGCAGTACTTC.

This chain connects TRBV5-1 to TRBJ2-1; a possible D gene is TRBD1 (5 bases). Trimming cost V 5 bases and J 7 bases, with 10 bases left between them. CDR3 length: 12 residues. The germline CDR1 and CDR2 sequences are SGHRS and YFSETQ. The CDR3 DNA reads TGCGCCAGCAGGGGGCAGGGAAATGAGCAGTTCTTC. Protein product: CASRGQGNEQFF.

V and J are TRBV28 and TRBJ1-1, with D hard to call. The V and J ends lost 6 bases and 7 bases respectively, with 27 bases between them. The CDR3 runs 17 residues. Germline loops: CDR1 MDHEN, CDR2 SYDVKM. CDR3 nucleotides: TGTGCCAGCAGATCAAATTGGGGTGTGCGCGTTTCCAATGAAGCTTTCTTT. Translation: CASRSNWGVRVSNEAFF.

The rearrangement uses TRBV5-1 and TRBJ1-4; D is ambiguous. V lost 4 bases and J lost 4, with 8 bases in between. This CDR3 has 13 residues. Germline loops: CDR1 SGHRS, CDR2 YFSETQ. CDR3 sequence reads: CASSPTGNEKLFF. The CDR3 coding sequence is TGCGCCAGCAGCCCAACGGGTAATGAAAAACTGTTTTTT.